The 21 T cell receptor beta chains reported below all come from one sample, sequenced in a study of blood T cell repertoires in COVID-19. Using immunoSEQ multiplex PCR, the repertoire was profiled, and TCRdb retains in-frame clones only, with some absent. The sample has about 200,000 clones, 80% to 90% seen once. Material: peripheral blood. The receptors shown here come from a man aged 60 to 75 with acute or convalescent COVID-19.

The genes are TRBV9 and TRBJ2-5; 9 bases align to TRBD1. CDR1 SGDLS and CDR2 YYNGEE come from the germline V gene. The CDR3 runs 15 residues. The junction had 6 bases not matched to a gene; V was cut back by 0 bases and J by 6 bases. Written as DNA, the CDR3 is TGTGCCAGCAGCGTAGTAGGACAGGGGAGTCAGACCCAGTACTTC. Translation: CASSVVGQGSQTQYF. Full variable domain (rest looked up from reference TRBV9 and TRBJ2-5): DSGVTQTPKHLITATGQRVTLRCSPRSGDLSVYWYQQSLDQGLQFLIQYYNGEERAKGNILERFSAQQFPDLHSELNLSSLELGDSALYFCASSVVGQGSQTQYFGPGTRLLVL.

V usage is TRBV10-1 and J usage is TRBJ2-1, with 8 bases aligning to TRBD2. Trimming removed 5 bases from V and 9 bases from J; junction bases left unmatched: 15. This CDR3 contains 16 residues. Germline V lookup: CDR1 WNHNN, CDR2 SYGVQD (reference sequence). The CDR3 is CASSSGTRSQHSEQFF. Here the CDR3 DNA reads TGCGCCAGCAGTTCCGGGACTAGGAGTCAACATAGTGAGCAGTTCTTC.

This clone came up once. The chain recombines TRBV10-3 with TRBJ2-2; 9 nucleotides line up with TRBD1. The ends lost 6 bases at V and 4 bases at J; junction bases unmatched: 6. The CDR3 is 15 residues long. Germline lookup yields CDR1 ENHRY and CDR2 SYGVKD. As DNA, the CDR3 is TGTGCCATCAGGCTGGGACAGGGAAGCACCGGGGAGCTGTTTTTT. It translates to CAIRLGQGSTGELFF.

In its sample, this clone was seen once. The chain employs TRBV29-1 and TRBJ1-2; D might be TRBD1 (6 bases). CDR1 SQVTM and CDR2 ANQGSEA come from the germline V gene. V dropped 7 bases and J dropped 6 bases, with 24 bases sitting between them. CDR3 size: 15 residues. CDR3 sequence: CSADPRSTGYDGYTF. In DNA form, the CDR3 reads TGCAGCGCCGATCCGAGATCTACAGGGTACGATGGCTACACCTTC.

The chain has TRBV6-5 and TRBJ2-7, with TRBD2 matching over 11 bases. CDR1 and CDR2 from the germline V gene are MNHEY and SVGAGI. The CDR3 length is 15 residues. Trimming at V came to 6 bases and at J to 7 bases, leaving 11 bases not matched to a gene. The CDR3 spells CASSHDSGRALEQYF. CDR3 DNA sequence: TGTGCCAGCAGCCACGATAGCGGGAGGGCCTTGGAGCAGTACTTC.

The gene calls are TRBV5-1 and TRBJ2-7; 8 positions agree with TRBD1. CDR3 length: 14 residues. CDR1 and CDR2 (germline): SGHRS, YFSETQ. V dropped 2 bases and J dropped 0; count of bases not matched to a gene: 1. The CDR3 sequence: CASSFTGGSYEQYF. For the CDR3, the DNA is TGCGCCAGCAGCTTCACAGGGGGCTCCTACGAGCAGTACTTC.

The rearrangement joins TRBV7-6 to TRBJ2-3; 7 bases line up with TRBD1. V lost 8 bases and J lost 8; bases outside the gene matches: 16. The CDR3 totals 15 residues. CDR1 is SGHVS and CDR2 is FNYEAQ in the germline V gene. Here the CDR3 DNA reads TGTGCCAGCGCCGAAGCGCTAGGACAGGCGGGTACGCAGTATTTT. Encoded protein: CASAEALGQAGTQYF.

On this clone itself: The identical CDR3 is also encoded by other nucleotide sequences in the sample. This rearrangement joins TRBV18 to TRBJ2-7; D possibly corresponds to TRBD2 (6 bases). The V gene's germline CDR1 is KGHSH and CDR2 LQKENI. The V gene lost 6 bases and the J gene lost 2 bases, with 8 bases spanning the gap. The CDR3 covers 12 residues. CDR3 region: CASSTGAYEQYF. CDR3 nucleotide sequence: TGTGCCAGCTCTACGGGGGCCTACGAGCAGTACTTC.

The chain links TRBV27 to TRBJ2-7; 7 bases are shared with TRBD1. With 8 bases clipped from V and 9 bases from J, the junction kept 19 bases outside the gene matches. CDR1 is MNHEY and CDR2 is SMNVEV in the germline V gene (reference sequence). The CDR3 totals 15 residues. In nucleotides, the CDR3 is TGTGCCAGCCAACCGACGGGACAAAGAGCAGGGGGGCAGTACTTC. Translated, it gives CASQPTGQRAGGQYF.

The chain has TRBV27 and TRBJ2-3; 8 positions match TRBD1. The CDR3 totals 14 residues. Trimming at V came to 4 bases and at J to 4 bases, leaving 4 bases not matched to a gene. CDR1 MNHEY and CDR2 SMNVEV come from the germline V gene (reference sequence). The CDR3 DNA follows: TGTGCCAGCAGTTGGACAGGGACGGCAGATACGCAGTATTTT. Residues: CASSWTGTADTQYF.

The rearrangement joins TRBV6-6 to TRBJ2-7, with D possibly being TRBD2 (5 bases). Deletions cut 2 bases from V and 3 bases from J, with 8 bases between. This CDR3 is built from 13 residues. Germline lookup yields CDR1 MNHNY and CDR2 SVGAGI (reference sequence). Here the CDR3 DNA reads TGTGCCAGCAGTTACCTGGGGAGCTACGAGCAGTACTTC. This gives the protein CASSYLGSYEQYF.

The J gene is TRBJ2-1, the V gene TRBV7-6; a possible D gene is TRBD2 (6 bases). CDR3 length: 16 amino acids. Trimming took off 1 base at V and 0 bases at J, with 10 bases between the two ends. Germline CDR1 SGHVS, CDR2 FNYEAQ. The CDR3 DNA reads as TGTGCCAGCAGCTTAGAGGCGGGGAGCTCCTACAATGAGCAGTTCTTC. Residues: CASSLEAGSSYNEQFF.

The chain links TRBV7-8 to TRBJ1-1; TRBD1 is a possible D gene (5 bases). Per the germline V gene, CDR1 is SGHVS and CDR2 is FQNEAQ. This CDR3 is built from 14 residues. V gave up 4 bases and J gave up 1 base, with 10 bases separating them. CDR3 region: CASSSADRNTEAFF. CDR3 nucleotides: TGTGCCAGCAGCTCCGCCGACAGGAACACTGAAGCTTTCTTT. Combining the CDR3 with reference TRBV7-8 and TRBJ1-1 gives the whole variable domain GAGVSQSPRYKVAKRGQDVALRCDPISGHVSLFWYQQALGQGPEFLTYFQNEAQLDKSGLPSDRFFAERPEGSVSTLKIQRTQQEDSAVYLCASSSADRNTEAFFGQGTRLTVV.

The chain employs TRBV28 and TRBJ1-3; 8 nucleotides agree with TRBD1. With V trimmed by 4 bases and J by 4 bases, 6 bases remained unmatched. CDR3 length equals 15 residues. Germline CDR1 is MDHEN and CDR2 is SYDVKM. The CDR3 DNA sequence: TGTGCCAGCAGTTCGCCGACAGGGGTCGGAAACACCATATATTTT. As protein: CASSSPTGVGNTIYF.

This chain links TRBV5-5 with TRBJ2-5; weak D call: TRBD2 (6 bases). Trimming removed 2 bases from V and 2 bases from J, with 13 bases in between. CDR3 length: 15 residues. CDR1 is SGHKS and CDR2 is YYEKEE in the germline V gene (reference sequence). CDR3 region: CASSFRMREQETQYF. The DNA for the CDR3 is TGTGCCAGCAGCTTTAGGATGCGGGAACAAGAGACCCAGTACTTC.

The chain uses TRBV19 and TRBJ2-1, with 9 bases fitting TRBD2. This CDR3 has 14 amino acids. Germline V gives CDR1 LNHDA, CDR2 SQIVND (reference sequence). Trimming cost V 5 bases and J 11 bases; bases outside gene matches: 10. The CDR3 DNA reads as TGTGCCAGTAGTGAAGCCGGGACTAGCCGCCAGCAGTTCTTC. Protein sequence: CASSEAGTSRQQFF.

The chain couples TRBV5-8 to TRBJ2-1; 11 bases fit TRBD1. Per the germline V gene, CDR1 is SGHTS and CDR2 is YDEGEE. Unmatched junction bases numbered 2, after V lost 3 bases and J lost 3 bases. The CDR3 totals 15 residues. CDR3 sequence reads: CASSSGTGGYNEQFF. In DNA form, the CDR3 reads TGTGCCAGCAGCTCAGGGACAGGGGGCTACAATGAGCAGTTCTTC.

CDR3 sequence: CASSLRQTTDTQYF. The CDR3 coding sequence is TGTGCCAGCAGCTTAAGACAGACCACAGATACGCAGTATTTT. The rearrangement links TRBV7-2 to TRBJ2-3, with a weak D call TRBD1 (5 bases). The ends were cut back, 2 bases at V and 2 bases at J, with 8 bases in the middle. Looked up from germline, CDR1 is SGHTA and CDR2 is FQGNSA. This CDR3 has 14 amino acids.

The V call is TRBV9, the J call TRBJ2-2, with a tentative D call TRBD2 (5 bases). Germline CDR1 is SGDLS and CDR2 is YYNGEE. V was cut by 4 bases and J by 8 bases, with 15 bases left in between. The CDR3 is 14 residues long. The CDR3 loop reads CASSTRTRPGELFF. In nucleotides, the CDR3 is TGTGCCAGCAGCACCCGGACTCGTCCTGGGGAGCTGTTTTTT.

This chain links TRBV30 with TRBJ1-2, with TRBD1 matching over 7 bases. In germline, CDR1 is GTSNPN, CDR2 SVGIG (reference sequence). The CDR3 extends over 12 amino acids. V was pared by 3 bases and J by 6 bases, with 4 bases of the junction left unmatched. CDR3 residues: CAWRPGGHGYTF. The CDR3 nucleotides are TGTGCCTGGAGACCAGGGGGGCATGGCTACACCTTC.

This clone was counted only a few times. The genes are TRBV4-1 and TRBJ1-1; D remains unclear. The CDR3 loop spans 15 amino acids. The V end was cut by 4 bases, the J end by 4 bases, with 16 bases between. CDR1 and CDR2 from the germline V gene are MGHRA and YSYEKL. CDR3: CASSRQDRGGTEAFF. The CDR3 DNA reads as TGCGCCAGCAGCCGGCAGGACCGGGGTGGCACTGAAGCTTTCTTT.